A single sample gave rise to the 32 T cell receptor beta chains below, sequenced in a study of post-analysis software for immune sequencing data. Their target antigens are unknown. Prepared TCR beta cDNA libraries contained unique molecular identifiers. TCRdb re-called the PCR reads through MiXCR, storing one row per CDR3 protein. Among 450,000 to 700,000 distinct CDR3 sequences listed, roughly 40% were seen once. Study conclusions and caveats: Included in a set of several TRBV segments more frequent in patients than controls were TRBV5-6, TRBV5-1 and TRBV20-1.

Sequencing was performed on blood. The source is a girl aged 5 to 17 with multiple sclerosis.

This chain connects TRBV7-9 to TRBJ1-4, with TRBD1 as a possible D gene (6 bases). V lost 5 bases to trimming and J lost 5 bases, with 21 bases between them. Germline V gene data show CDR1 as SEHNR and CDR2 as FQNEAQ (reference sequence). CDR3 length equals 17 residues. The DNA of the CDR3 is TGTGCCAGCAGCGTTCGGGGGGGGCCTTATCTCAATGAAAAACTGTTTTTT. Its translation is CASSVRGGPYLNEKLFF.

The CDR3 loop reads CASGGEYNEQFF. CDR3 nucleotide sequence: TGCGCCAGCGGGGGGGAGTACAATGAGCAGTTCTTC. V is TRBV5-1 and J is TRBJ2-1; 7 nucleotides agree with TRBD2. The CDR3 spans 12 residues. Trimming removed 7 bases from V and 4 bases from J; junction bases left unmatched: 2. From germline, CDR1 is SGHRS and CDR2 YFSETQ. The variable domain in full, completed from reference TRBV5-1 and TRBJ2-1, reads KAGVTQTPRYLIKTRGQQVTLSCSPISGHRSVSWYQQTPGQGLQFLFEYFSETQRNKGNFPGRFSGRQFSNSRSEMNVSTLELGDSALYLCASGGEYNEQFFGPGTRLTVL.

In this sample, this clonotype turned up a few times. The rearrangement joins TRBV6-5 to TRBJ1-2; tentatively, D is TRBD1 (5 bases). V shed 7 bases and J shed 4 bases, with 16 bases lying between them. Germline-derived CDR1 and CDR2 are MNHEY and SVGAGI. The CDR3 is 14 amino acids. CDR3: CASKATASGYGYTF. Written as DNA, the CDR3 is TGTGCCAGCAAAGCGACAGCTTCGGGCTATGGCTACACCTTC.

The rearrangement links TRBV4-1 to TRBJ1-6, with D uncertain. CDR3 length equals 15 residues. V was cut by 3 bases and J by 9 bases, with 15 bases left in between. CDR1 and CDR2 from the germline V gene are MGHRA and YSYEKL. CDR3: CASSQLADWTSPLHF. As DNA, the CDR3 is TGCGCCAGCAGCCAGCTCGCAGATTGGACTTCACCCCTCCACTTT.

The chain combines TRBV11-2 with TRBJ2-7; 9 nucleotides match TRBD2. This CDR3 is built from 14 residues. Germline loops: CDR1 SGHAT, CDR2 FQNNGV. With V trimmed by 4 bases and J by 2 bases, 3 bases remained unmatched. As DNA, the CDR3 is TGTGCCAGCAGCTCCCTAGCGGGGCCCTACGAGCAGTACTTC. Encoded protein: CASSSLAGPYEQYF.

In the case of this clonotype: The junction shows a germline mismatch at one end, possibly a read error. The genes are TRBV4-2 and TRBJ2-3, with 9 bases that match TRBD2. Germline-derived CDR1 and CDR2 are LGHNA and YNFKEQ. This CDR3 has 20 amino acids. CDR3 sequence: CAGSQDPDLAGVISTDTQYF. Here the CDR3 DNA reads TGTGCCGGCAGCCAAGATCCCGACTTAGCGGGAGTTATCTCCACAGATACGCAGTATTTT.

On this clonotype: Given a much more abundant clone one base away, this may be a read error. The chain uses TRBV12-3 or TRBV12-4 and TRBJ2-6, with D perhaps TRBD2 (5 bases). The CDR3 has 15 residues. Trimming left V 6 bases short and J 8 bases short, with 17 bases between. This CDR3 reads CASSPPSNGTNVLTF. The CDR3 DNA sequence: TGTGCCAGCAGCCCTCCTTCTAACGGGACCAACGTCCTGACTTTC.

This clonotype came up a few times. This chain connects TRBV29-1 to TRBJ2-1; no clear D. Trimming removed 5 bases from V and 14 bases from J, with 13 bases in between. CDR3 length equals 10 residues. Germline CDR1 reads SQVTM; CDR2 reads ANQGSEA. The CDR3 DNA is TGCAGCGTTCTCGAGGCAGTGGAGTTCTTC. Translated, it gives CSVLEAVEFF.

The J gene is TRBJ2-3, the V gene TRBV10-3; D not certain. Germline CDR1 reads ENHRY; CDR2 reads SYGVKD. Trimming cost V 3 bases and J 5 bases, with 9 bases left between them. CDR3 length: 13 amino acids. The CDR3 reads CAISDDERDTQYF. The CDR3 DNA follows: TGTGCCATCAGTGATGATGAGAGAGATACGCAGTATTTT.

The V gene is TRBV20-1, the J gene TRBJ2-5; 10 positions match TRBD2. The J segment lost 1 base and the V segment lost 3 bases, leaving 5 bases of the junction unmatched. Germline-derived CDR1 and CDR2 are DFQATT and SNEGSKA (reference sequence). CDR3 length equals 15 residues. CDR3 amino acids: CSARRLAGRQETQYF. The CDR3 coding sequence is TGCAGTGCTAGGCGACTAGCGGGCCGCCAAGAGACCCAGTACTTC.

This clonotype occurred a few times. The gene calls are TRBV11-2 and TRBJ2-1; D not certain. The germline V gene has CDR1 SGHAT and CDR2 FQNNGV. V was cut by 1 base and J by 4 bases, with 14 bases left in between. This CDR3 is built from 16 residues. Written as DNA, the CDR3 is TGTGCCAGCAGCTTAGTAGAAGCGAAAGGGTACAATGAGCAGTTCTTC. Amino acid sequence: CASSLVEAKGYNEQFF.

The rearrangement joins TRBV25-1 to TRBJ2-5, with 7 bases lining up with TRBD1. The V and J ends lost 1 base and 3 bases, in that order; junction bases with no gene match: 2. Per the germline V gene, CDR1 is MGHDK and CDR2 is SYGVNS. This CDR3 spans 14 amino acids. DNA for the CDR3: TGTGCCAGCAGTGAATTCGGACAGGAAGAGACCCAGTACTTC. It specifies CASSEFGQEETQYF. The whole variable domain, filled in from reference TRBV25-1 and TRBJ2-5, reads EADIYQTPRYLVIGTGKKITLECSQTMGHDKMYWYQQDPGMELHLIHYSYGVNSTEKGDLSSESTVSRIRTEHFPLTLESARPSHTSQYLCASSEFGQEETQYFGPGTRLLVL.

The CDR3 coding sequence is TGTGCCACCAGTAGTAAGGGCTCCAAAAACATTCAGTACTTC. Translation gives CATSSKGSKNIQYF. The J gene is TRBJ2-4, the V gene TRBV24-1; D is undetermined. Germline CDR1 reads KGHDR; CDR2 reads SFDVKD. The V gene lost 6 bases and the J gene lost 2 bases, with 10 bases spanning the gap. CDR3 length: 14 amino acids.

This chain links TRBV5-6 with TRBJ2-1, with 7 bases that match TRBD1. Germline-derived CDR1 and CDR2 are SGHDT and YYEEEE. This CDR3 region has 15 residues. Trimming cost V 8 bases and J 0 bases; bases outside gene matches: 8. The CDR3 region has the DNA TGTGCCAGTTTCGGGGACAGCCTCTCCTACAATGAGCAGTTCTTC. It codes for CASFGDSLSYNEQFF.

This clonotype was seen a few times. The chain carries TRBV10-3 and TRBJ2-7; 9 bases agree with TRBD1. This CDR3 comprises 15 residues. Trimming cost V 0 bases and J 0 bases; bases outside gene matches: 0. Germline CDR1 ENHRY, CDR2 SYGVKD. The CDR3 protein is CAISESGQGSYEQYF. The CDR3 DNA follows: TGTGCCATCAGTGAGTCGGGACAGGGCTCCTACGAGCAGTACTTC.

This rearrangement joins TRBV6-6 to TRBJ2-5, with 9 bases identical to TRBD2. The V segment lost 2 bases and the J segment 5 bases; nucleotides outside the gene matches: 9. Germline CDR1 MNHNY, CDR2 SVGAGI (reference sequence). CDR3 length equals 16 residues. The CDR3 is CASSYPVAGEGETQYF. The CDR3 DNA follows: TGTGCCAGCAGTTACCCGGTAGCGGGAGAGGGGGAGACCCAGTACTTC.

The chain uses TRBV29-1 and TRBJ2-4; 9 nucleotides agree with TRBD1. CDR1 SQVTM and CDR2 ANQGSEA come from the germline V gene. The V segment lost 0 bases and the J segment 13 bases; nucleotides outside the gene matches: 13. This CDR3 has 15 residues. CDR3 in amino acids: CSVEDHAQGAGEQYF. CDR3 nucleotide sequence: TGCAGCGTTGAAGATCACGCACAGGGGGCGGGGGAGCAGTACTTC.

V gene TRBV11-2 combines with J gene TRBJ2-1; tentative D call: TRBD2 (5 bases). This CDR3 is 13 amino acids long. CDR1 and CDR2 (germline): SGHAT, FQNNGV. Deletions cut 5 bases from V and 2 bases from J, with 7 bases between. CDR3 residues: CASSELAYNEQFF. Written as DNA, the CDR3 is TGTGCCAGCAGCGAACTAGCCTACAATGAGCAGTTCTTC.

The V gene is TRBV4-1, the J gene TRBJ2-7, with D possibly being TRBD1 (5 bases). V lost 0 bases and J 0 bases, leaving 18 bases between the germline ends. The CDR3 loop spans 18 amino acids. Germline loops: CDR1 MGHRA, CDR2 YSYEKL. The CDR3 DNA sequence: TGCGCCAGCAGCCAAGAACCACTTGGGGCTCCAAGCTCCTACGAGCAGTACTTC. The encoded protein is CASSQEPLGAPSSYEQYF.

The chain employs TRBV29-1 and TRBJ1-1; D not certain. The germline V and J ends were trimmed by 6 bases and 1 base, with 9 bases remaining between them. CDR3 size: 12 residues. Germline-derived CDR1 and CDR2 are SQVTM and ANQGSEA. The CDR3 spells CSVRVPNTEAFF. The CDR3 DNA is TGCAGCGTCCGAGTCCCGAACACTGAAGCTTTCTTT.

This chain connects TRBV5-1 to TRBJ2-3, with D tentatively TRBD1 (6 bases). Germline CDR1 reads SGHRS; CDR2 reads YFSETQ. Trimming left V 2 bases short and J 1 base short, with 11 bases between. The CDR3 is 15 residues long. CDR3 sequence: CASSFQGFGTDTQYF. Here the CDR3 DNA reads TGCGCCAGCAGCTTCCAGGGGTTCGGCACAGATACGCAGTATTTT. The full variable domain, its missing parts supplied by reference TRBV5-1 and TRBJ2-3, is KAGVTQTPRYLIKTRGQQVTLSCSPISGHRSVSWYQQTPGQGLQFLFEYFSETQRNKGNFPGRFSGRQFSNSRSEMNVSTLELGDSALYLCASSFQGFGTDTQYFGPGTRLTVL.

The chain has TRBV2 and TRBJ2-1, with a possible D match to TRBD2 (6 bases). This CDR3 contains 14 residues. V lost 6 bases and J lost 4, with 13 bases in between. Germline CDR1 reads SNHLY; CDR2 reads FYNNEI. The CDR3 DNA follows: TGTGCCAGCAGGAGAGGGGAGGCGTACAATGAGCAGTTCTTC. Translating gives CASRRGEAYNEQFF.

This clonotype was detected a few times. The chain is built from TRBV5-1 and TRBJ1-2; D might be TRBD1 (6 bases). CDR3 size: 15 residues. Germline CDR1 SGHRS, CDR2 YFSETQ. V was shortened by 0 bases and J by 0 bases, with 9 bases between the two germline ends. CDR3 sequence reads: CASSLGQAPNYGYTF. In DNA form, the CDR3 reads TGCGCCAGCAGCTTGGGACAGGCCCCTAACTATGGCTACACCTTC.

Many counts were recorded for this clonotype. The chain uses TRBV20-1 and TRBJ2-5, with 7 bases lining up with TRBD1. Losses at the gene ends were 3 bases for V and 2 bases for J; bases not matched to a gene: 9. The germline V gene encodes CDR1 DFQATT and CDR2 SNEGSKA (reference sequence). The CDR3 is 15 residues long. CDR3 coding DNA: TGCAGTGCTAGGGACGCCGGACAGGCTCAAGAGACCCAGTACTTC. Its protein product is CSARDAGQAQETQYF.

The chain joins TRBV29-1 to TRBJ1-3; TRBD1 might be the D (5 bases). The CDR3 length is 11 residues. Trimming stripped 7 bases from V and 3 bases from J, with 7 bases between. In germline, CDR1 is SQVTM, CDR2 ANQGSEA. The CDR3 nucleotides read TGCAGCGGGGGACTTGGAAACACCATATATTTT. Translated: CSGGLGNTIYF.

The rearrangement uses TRBV24-1 and TRBJ2-7; TRBD1 matches at 7 bases. CDR3 size: 14 residues. Trimming at V came to 6 bases and at J to 1 base, leaving 5 bases not matched to a gene. Looked up from germline, CDR1 is KGHDR and CDR2 is SFDVKD. The CDR3 spells CATSLGTASYEQYF. CDR3 coding DNA: TGTGCCACCAGTTTGGGGACAGCATCCTACGAGCAGTACTTC.

This clonotype has a handful of counts. This rearrangement joins TRBV5-5 to TRBJ2-7, with D possibly TRBD2 on 6 matching bases. The V and J ends lost 4 bases and 0 bases respectively, with 11 bases between them. The CDR3 has 14 residues. CDR1 and CDR2 from the germline V gene are SGHKS and YYEKEE (reference sequence). The CDR3 coding sequence is TGTGCCAGCAGCCGGGACTTTAGCTCCTACGAGCAGTACTTC. It codes for CASSRDFSSYEQYF.

This chain uses TRBV10-2 with TRBJ2-7; 11 bases align to TRBD2. The CDR3 length is 14 residues. Trimming cost V 8 bases and J 4 bases; bases outside gene matches: 7. CDR1 is WSHSY and CDR2 is SAAADI in the germline V gene. The CDR3 DNA follows: TGCGCCAGCGGCCCGGGACTAGCGGCTTACGAGCAGTACTTC. This sequence encodes CASGPGLAAYEQYF.

The V gene is TRBV12-3 or TRBV12-4, the J gene TRBJ2-7; D gene ambiguous. The CDR3 runs to 14 residues. V lost 2 bases and J 1 base, leaving 9 bases between the germline ends. The chain's CDR3 is CASSLSVRSYEQYF. As DNA, the CDR3 is TGTGCCAGCAGTTTATCCGTCCGGTCCTACGAGCAGTACTTC.

DNA of the CDR3: TGTGCCAGCAGTTATAAGGCAGACTACAATGAGCAGTACTTC. As protein: CASSYKADYNEQYF. The chain employs TRBV6-5 and TRBJ2-1; D possibly corresponds to TRBD2 (5 bases). Gene TRBJ2-7 matches the end of the DNA better, so the J call may be wrong. The CDR3 sequence is 14 residues long. Germline CDR1 and CDR2: MNHEY and SVGAGI.

This clonotype has more than one count but fewer than ten. The V gene is TRBV29-1, the J gene TRBJ2-3; D is unclear. The CDR3 is made up of 13 amino acids. Trimming removed 6 bases from V and 1 base from J, with 11 bases in between. The germline V gene encodes CDR1 SQVTM and CDR2 ANQGSEA. The CDR3 DNA reads as TGCAGCGTCGCGGCGGAAGGCACAGATACGCAGTATTTT. This encodes CSVAAEGTDTQYF.

This clonotype appeared a few times. The chain is built from TRBV10-3 and TRBJ2-5, with 12 bases fitting TRBD2. This CDR3 has 15 residues. Germline CDR1 ENHRY, CDR2 SYGVKD. V dropped 3 bases and J dropped 11; count of bases not matched to a gene: 10. The CDR3 region is CAISDQTSGRSEQYF. CDR3 in DNA: TGTGCCATCAGTGACCAAACTAGCGGGAGGAGTGAGCAGTACTTC.